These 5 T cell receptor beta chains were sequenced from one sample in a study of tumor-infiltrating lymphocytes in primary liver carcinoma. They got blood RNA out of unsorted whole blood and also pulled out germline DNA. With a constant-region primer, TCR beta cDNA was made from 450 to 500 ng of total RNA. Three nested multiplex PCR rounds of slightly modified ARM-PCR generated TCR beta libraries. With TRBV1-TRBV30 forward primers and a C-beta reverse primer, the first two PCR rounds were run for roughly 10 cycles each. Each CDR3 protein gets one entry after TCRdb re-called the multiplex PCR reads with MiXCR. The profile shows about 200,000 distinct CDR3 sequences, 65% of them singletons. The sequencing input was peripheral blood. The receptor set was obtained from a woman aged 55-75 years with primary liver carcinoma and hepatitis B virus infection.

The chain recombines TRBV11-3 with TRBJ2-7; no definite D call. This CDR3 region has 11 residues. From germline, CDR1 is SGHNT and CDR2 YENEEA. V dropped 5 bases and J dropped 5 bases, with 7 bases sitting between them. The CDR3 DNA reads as TGTGCCAGCAGCGTTGAACACGAGCAGTACTTC. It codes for CASSVEHEQYF.

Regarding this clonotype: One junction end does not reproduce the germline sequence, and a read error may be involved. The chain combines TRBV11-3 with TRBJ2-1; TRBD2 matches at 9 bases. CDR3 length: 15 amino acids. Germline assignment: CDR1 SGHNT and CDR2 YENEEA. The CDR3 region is CARSLVASGTLEQFF. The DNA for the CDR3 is TGTGCCAGGAGCTTAGTAGCTAGCGGGACGCTTGAGCAGTTCTTC. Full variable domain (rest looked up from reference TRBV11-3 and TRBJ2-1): EAGVVQSPRYKIIEKKQPVAFWCNPISGHNTLYWYLQNLGQGPELLIRYENEEAVDDSQLPKDRFSAERLKGVDSTLKIQPAELGDSAVYLCARSLVASGTLEQFFGPGTRLTVL.

In DNA, the CDR3 is TGTGCCAGCAGCTTGATTTCCCACGCAACTAATGAAAAACTGTTTTTT. This codes for CASSLISHATNEKLFF. The chain couples TRBV5-5 to TRBJ1-4; no clear D. Germline lookup yields CDR1 SGHKS and CDR2 YYEKEE (reference sequence). The V end was cut by 1 base, the J end by 0 bases, with 10 bases between. The CDR3 runs 16 residues.

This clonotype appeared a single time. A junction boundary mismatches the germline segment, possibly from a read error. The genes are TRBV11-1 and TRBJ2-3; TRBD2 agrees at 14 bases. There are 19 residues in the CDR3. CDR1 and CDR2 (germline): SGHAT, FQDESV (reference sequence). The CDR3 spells CDSSSRDGTSGSSTDTRYF. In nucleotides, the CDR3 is TGTGACAGCAGCTCCCGGGACGGGACTAGCGGGAGTAGTACAGATACGCGGTATTTT.

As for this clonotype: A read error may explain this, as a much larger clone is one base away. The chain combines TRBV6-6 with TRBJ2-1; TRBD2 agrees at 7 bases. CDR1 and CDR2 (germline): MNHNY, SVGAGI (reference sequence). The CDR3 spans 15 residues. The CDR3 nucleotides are TGTGGCAGCACCCGGGAAGGAGCGGGGTACAATGAGCAGTTCTTC. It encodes CGSTREGAGYNEQFF.